A selection of T cell receptor beta chains follows, all from one sample in a study of blood T cell repertoires in COVID-19. Generated by immunoSEQ multiplex PCR, the TCRdb table keeps only in-frame clones and is missing some. The repertoire holds a few hundred thousand clones, with 82% as singletons. The sample consisted of peripheral blood. The source of these receptors is a woman in her late teens or twenties with acute or convalescent COVID-19. Both conserved end residues are part of each CDR3. A D gene is named only where the DNA matches it firmly. Clone sizes are given selectively: once, few, many, or a class where the clone is expanded.

18	TRBJ2-7	TRBV29-1	TRBD2	-	TGCAGCGCCTCCGGGACTAGCGGGAGGGCCGGAGCCTCCTACGAGCAGTACTTC	CSASGTSGRAGASYEQYF
16	TRBJ2-1	TRBV3-1/TRBV3-2	TRBD2	-	TGTGCCAGCAGCCAATCGGGACTAGCGGTATACAATGAGCAGTTCTTC	CASSQSGLAVYNEQFF
19	TRBJ2-4	TRBV20-1	-	-	TGCAGTGCTAGTGATCGGGACACTATTACAGGGCTACCCAAAAACATTCAGTACTTC	CSASDRDTITGLPKNIQYF
15	TRBJ2-5	TRBV27	TRBD2	-	TGTGCCAGCTCTAGCGGGAGGGCCCGGGGGGAGACCCAGTACTTC	CASSSGRARGETQYF
14	TRBJ2-1	TRBV19	-	-	TGTGCACCTAGGGCGGGATACCGCTACAATGAGCAGTTCTTC	CAPRAGYRYNEQFF
13	TRBJ2-1	TRBV18	TRBD1	-	TGTGCCAGCTCACCCCCCTCGGGACAGGCGGGGTTCTTC	CASSPPSGQAGFF
14	TRBJ2-7	TRBV19	-	-	TGTGCCAGTAGTGTTGACCGGAGGTCCTACGAGCAGTACTTC	CASSVDRRSYEQYF
16	TRBJ2-1	TRBV7-3	TRBD2	-	TGTGCCAGCAGCCCCAGCGCGGCTAGCGGGAGCAATGAGCAGTTCTTC	CASSPSAASGSNEQFF
13	TRBJ1-1	TRBV19	-	-	TGTGCCAGTAGTTCTCAGATGAACACTGAAGCTTTCTTT	CASSSQMNTEAFF
12	TRBJ1-5	TRBV7-6	-	-	TGTGCCAGCAGTCGAACGGGTCAGCCCCAGCATTTT	CASSRTGQPQHF
17	TRBJ2-3	TRBV2	TRBD2	-	TGTGCCAGCAGTGAACAGACTAGCGGGCGAAATAGAGATACGCAGTATTTT	CASSEQTSGRNRDTQYF
16	TRBJ2-7	TRBV6-5	TRBD2	-	TGTGCCAGCAGTTACCTGACTAGCGGGAGGGGAGACGAGCAGTACTTC	CASSYLTSGRGDEQYF
16	TRBJ2-7	TRBV7-8	-	-	TGTGCCAGCAGCTTAGTAGGGTTCGGCAGGGGCTACGAGCAGTACTTC	CASSLVGFGRGYEQYF
14	TRBJ2-1	TRBV20-1	TRBD2	-	TGCAGTGCTAGTACGACGGGAGGGAGGAATGAGCAGTTCTTC	CSASTTGGRNEQFF
16	TRBJ1-5	TRBV7-2	TRBD1	-	TGTGCCAGCAGCTCAAGAACAGGGGGACGCAATCAGCCCCAGCATTTT	CASSSRTGGRNQPQHF
15	TRBJ2-5	TRBV27	TRBD1	few	TGTGCCAGCAGTTCCTGGGACAGGGGCACGGAGACCCAGTACTTC	CASSSWDRGTETQYF
15	TRBJ2-7	TRBV5-1	TRBD1	few	TGCGCCAGCAGCTTAACGGACAGGCCACCCTACGAGCAGTACTTC	CASSLTDRPPYEQYF
14	TRBJ2-6	TRBV27	-	-	TGTGCCATCCCGTCGGGGGCTGGGGCCAACGTCCTGACTTTC	CAIPSGAGANVLTF
14	TRBJ1-2	TRBV7-9	TRBD1	-	TGTGCCAGCAGCTTAGCGACGGACAGGGGTGGCTACACCTTC	CASSLATDRGGYTF
15	TRBJ1-1	TRBV6-6	TRBD1	-	TGTGCCAGCAGTAACACCGGGACAGGGAACACTGAAGCTTTCTTT	CASSNTGTGNTEAFF